One sample yielded the 21 T cell receptor beta chains listed below, sequenced in a study of blood T cell repertoires in COVID-19. The protocol was immunoSEQ multiplex PCR, while the TCRdb copy is restricted to in-frame clones and leaves out a portion. The sample yields approximately 210,000 clones, around nine tenths seen once. The material sequenced was peripheral blood. These receptors were collected from a man aged 40-49 years with acute or convalescent COVID-19.

This sequence joins TRBV5-1 and TRBJ1-5; the D is unclear. The V and J ends lost 1 base and 0 bases respectively, with 8 bases between them. Germline V CDR1 and CDR2: SGHRS, YFSETQ. This CDR3 region has 15 residues. For the CDR3, the DNA is TGCGCCAGCAGCTTGTTGCCAGATAGCAATCAGCCCCAGCATTTT. This sequence encodes CASSLLPDSNQPQHF. Full variable domain (remainder filled in from reference TRBV5-1 and TRBJ1-5): KAGVTQTPRYLIKTRGQQVTLSCSPISGHRSVSWYQQTPGQGLQFLFEYFSETQRNKGNFPGRFSGRQFSNSRSEMNVSTLELGDSALYLCASSLLPDSNQPQHFGDGTRLSIL.

V is TRBV7-8 and J is TRBJ1-3; weak D call: TRBD1 (5 bases). V was pared by 6 bases and J by 1 base, with 13 bases between. In germline, CDR1 is SGHVS, CDR2 FQNEAQ. This CDR3 comprises 15 residues. Written as DNA, the CDR3 is TGTGCCAGCAGTCCAGGGATGGGGTCTGGAAACACCATATATTTT. Its translation is CASSPGMGSGNTIYF.

The chain combines TRBV6-5 with TRBJ2-7, with 10 bases matching TRBD1. The CDR3 sequence is 16 residues long. Germline assignment: CDR1 MNHEY and CDR2 SVGAGI. V lost 4 bases and J lost 5; bases outside the gene matches: 11. CDR3 region: CASSSDLGQGGHEQYF. The CDR3 region has the DNA TGTGCCAGCAGTTCCGACCTTGGACAGGGGGGACACGAGCAGTACTTC.

The chain is built from TRBV4-3 and TRBJ1-1; D not resolved. CDR1 LGHNA and CDR2 YSLEER come from the germline V gene. The CDR3 runs 14 residues. V dropped 0 bases and J dropped 4 bases, with 9 bases sitting between them. CDR3 coding DNA: TGCGCCAGCAGCCAAGAAACGGTGTCCACTGAAGCTTTCTTT. Its translation is CASSQETVSTEAFF.

The chain carries TRBV6-5 and TRBJ2-2; a weak D match, TRBD1 (5 bases). Germline-derived CDR1 and CDR2 are MNHEY and SVGAGI. V shed 7 bases and J shed 7 bases, with 19 bases lying between them. The CDR3 contains 15 residues. The CDR3 coding sequence is TGTGCCAGCACAAAACTCAGGGATAATAACGGGGAGCTGTTTTTT. Its translation: CASTKLRDNNGELFF.

The rearrangement links TRBV21-1 to TRBJ1-1; the listed D gene, TRBD1, was not tested against the DNA. TRBV21-1 is given as a pseudogene. This CDR3 region has 12 residues. The CDR3, as DNA: TGTGCCAGCAGCAAAGACCCCAGGGTGGCTTTCTTT. Translating it yields CASSKDPRVAFF.

This clone appeared a few times. The rearrangement uses TRBV24-1 and TRBJ1-4, with unresolved D. CDR1 KGHDR and CDR2 SFDVKD come from the germline V gene. The CDR3 covers 14 residues. Trimming cost V 2 bases and J 0 bases, with 3 bases left between them. As DNA, the CDR3 is TGTGCCACCAGTGATTCTACAACTAATGAAAAACTGTTTTTT. It codes for CATSDSTTNEKLFF.

The rearrangement uses TRBV11-3 and TRBJ2-7, with D possibly being TRBD1 (6 bases). Trimming left V 1 base short and J 2 bases short, with 15 bases between. Looked up from germline, CDR1 is SGHNT and CDR2 is YENEEA. The length of the CDR3 is 16 residues. CDR3 DNA sequence: TGTGCCAGCAGCTTAGGTTCCGGCAGGGGAGCCTACGAGCAGTACTTC. Its translation is CASSLGSGRGAYEQYF. Filled out from reference TRBV11-3 and TRBJ2-7, the complete variable domain reads EAGVVQSPRYKIIEKKQPVAFWCNPISGHNTLYWYLQNLGQGPELLIRYENEEAVDDSQLPKDRFSAERLKGVDSTLKIQPAELGDSAVYLCASSLGSGRGAYEQYFGPGTRLTVT.

The chain joins TRBV28 to TRBJ1-5; D is unclear. Per the germline V gene, CDR1 is MDHEN and CDR2 is SYDVKM. The V end lost 6 bases, the J end lost 7 bases, and 16 bases lay between the germline ends. The CDR3 runs to 14 residues. CDR3 loop: CASRIGRVGQPQHF. Here the CDR3 DNA reads TGTGCCAGCAGGATCGGGAGGGTCGGGCAGCCCCAGCATTTT.

V and J are TRBV5-1 and TRBJ2-1; D gene unclear. V lost 6 bases and J lost 7, with 11 bases in between. The CDR3 loop spans 12 amino acids. CDR1 SGHRS and CDR2 YFSETQ come from the germline V gene. The CDR3: CASKSRGNEQFF. CDR3 DNA: TGCGCCAGCAAGAGTCGCGGAAATGAGCAGTTCTTC.

CDR3 region: CAWSVWGTGGMQNGYTF. For the CDR3, the DNA is TGTGCCTGGAGTGTCTGGGGGACAGGGGGAATGCAGAATGGCTACACCTTC. The rearrangement uses TRBV30 and TRBJ1-2; 11 nucleotides align to TRBD1. Unmatched junction bases numbered 12, after V lost 0 bases and J lost 6 bases. The CDR3 is made up of 17 amino acids. Germline values: CDR1 GTSNPN, CDR2 SVGIG (reference sequence).

The chain carries TRBV7-2 and TRBJ2-7; TRBD2 aligns across 10 bases. V dropped 5 bases and J dropped 7; count of bases not matched to a gene: 14. Germline V CDR1 and CDR2: SGHTA, FQGNSA. The CDR3 is made up of 16 amino acids. CDR3 amino acids: CASSPLGLAGVGEQYF. The CDR3 DNA reads TGTGCCAGCAGCCCCCTCGGGCTAGCGGGAGTAGGTGAGCAGTACTTC. The variable domain in full, completed from reference TRBV7-2 and TRBJ2-7, reads GAGVSQSPSNKVTEKGKDVELRCDPISGHTALYWYRQSLGQGLEFLIYFQGNSAPDKSGLPSDRFSAERTGGSVSTLTIQRTQQEDSAVYLCASSPLGLAGVGEQYFGPGTRLTVT.

This chain connects TRBV2 to TRBJ1-1, with a possible D match to TRBD1 (5 bases). Germline-derived CDR1 and CDR2 are SNHLY and FYNNEI. The ends were cut back, 6 bases at V and 2 bases at J, with 13 bases in the middle. This CDR3 comprises 14 residues. CDR3 DNA: TGTGCCAGCAGGAGAGAGACAGATAACACTGAAGCTTTCTTT. Amino acid sequence: CASRRETDNTEAFF.

The chain combines TRBV28 with TRBJ2-7; 12 bases agree with TRBD2. The CDR3 is 15 residues long. Trimming took 2 bases from V and 5 from J; bases not matched to a gene: 4. The germline V gene encodes CDR1 MDHEN and CDR2 SYDVKM. In nucleotides, the CDR3 is TGTGCCAGCAGTTTAGCTAGCGGGGGGGCCCACGAGCAGTACTTC. Translation gives CASSLASGGAHEQYF.

The chain recombines TRBV19 with TRBJ2-2; D is unclear. The CDR3 is 13 amino acids. Germline CDR1 is LNHDA and CDR2 is SQIVND (reference sequence). Trimming removed 7 bases from V and 0 bases from J, with 6 bases in between. The CDR3 region is CASTQTNTGELFF. The CDR3 region has the DNA TGTGCCAGTACCCAGACGAACACCGGGGAGCTGTTTTTT.

The chain is built from TRBV6-5 and TRBJ1-2; TRBD1 might be the D (6 bases). The CDR3 is 14 residues long. Germline lookup yields CDR1 MNHEY and CDR2 SVGAGI. V lost 0 bases to trimming and J lost 5 bases, with 10 bases between them. CDR3 sequence reads: CASSYSTGWYGYTF. The CDR3 nucleotides read TGTGCCAGCAGTTACTCTACAGGGTGGTATGGCTACACCTTC.

The chain has TRBV5-1 and TRBJ2-3; 15 nucleotides match TRBD2. The CDR3 covers 18 residues. V trimming: 4 bases; J trimming: 4 bases; junction bases outside the gene matches: 10. The germline gives CDR1 SGHRS, CDR2 YFSETQ. DNA of the CDR3: TGCGCCAGCAGCGCCGGACTAGCGGGGGGGAGGTACGCAGATACGCAGTATTTT. Protein: CASSAGLAGGRYADTQYF.

CDR3 DNA sequence: TGTGCCAGCAGTTTGGTGGGGGGAGGGCCGGGGTATGAGCAGTTCTTC. Protein sequence: CASSLVGGGPGYEQFF. The chain joins TRBV6-6 to TRBJ2-1, with 7 bases lining up with TRBD2. V lost 4 bases to trimming and J lost 8 bases; unmatched junction nucleotides: 14. Germline V gene lookup returns CDR1 MNHNY and CDR2 SVGAGI (reference sequence). The CDR3 length is 16 residues.

In its sample, this clone was seen once. This sequence joins TRBV4-3 and TRBJ1-4, with D possibly TRBD1 on 5 matching bases. CDR3 size: 20 residues. Trimming pared 0 bases from V and 1 base from J, leaving 21 bases between. Germline loops: CDR1 LGHNA, CDR2 YSLEER. CDR3 coding DNA: TGCGCCAGCAGCCAAGATTGGGGCAGCTCAGCGGGAGTAACTAATGAAAAACTGTTTTTT. Protein sequence: CASSQDWGSSAGVTNEKLFF.

J is TRBJ2-3 and V is TRBV14; no reliable D call. V was shortened by 4 bases and J by 2 bases, with 13 bases between the two germline ends. The CDR3 length is 15 residues. The germline CDR1 and CDR2 sequences are SGHDN and FVKESK. The CDR3 DNA reads TGTGCCAGCAGCCCCCTAAGGAGCCTCACAGATACGCAGTATTTT. It encodes CASSPLRSLTDTQYF. The complete variable domain, with remaining parts taken from reference TRBV14 and TRBJ2-3, reads EAGVTQFPSHSVIEKGQTVTLRCDPISGHDNLYWYRRVMGKEIKFLLHFVKESKQDESGMPNNRFLAERTGGTYSTLKVQPAELEDSGVYFCASSPLRSLTDTQYFGPGTRLTVL.

The genes are TRBV20-1 and TRBJ2-7; a possible D gene is TRBD1 (7 bases). Trimming removed 3 bases from V and 3 bases from J, with 21 bases in between. The CDR3 is 16 amino acids. In germline, CDR1 is DFQATT, CDR2 SNEGSKA (reference sequence). CDR3 amino acids: CSASRNAGQPFYEQYF. As DNA, the CDR3 is TGCAGTGCTAGTAGAAACGCGGGACAGCCATTCTACGAGCAGTACTTC.